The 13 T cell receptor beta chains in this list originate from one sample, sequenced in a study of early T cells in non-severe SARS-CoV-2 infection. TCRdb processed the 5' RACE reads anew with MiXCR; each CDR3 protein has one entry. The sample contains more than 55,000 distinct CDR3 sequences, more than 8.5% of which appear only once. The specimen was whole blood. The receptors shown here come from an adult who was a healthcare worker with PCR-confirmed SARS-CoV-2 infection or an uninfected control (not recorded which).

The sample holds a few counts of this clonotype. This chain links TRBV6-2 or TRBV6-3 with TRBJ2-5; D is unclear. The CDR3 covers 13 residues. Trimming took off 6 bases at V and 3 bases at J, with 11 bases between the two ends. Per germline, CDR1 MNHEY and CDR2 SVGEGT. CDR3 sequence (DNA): TGTGCCAGCAGACCCGGAGCAGAAGAGACCCAGTACTTC. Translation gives CASRPGAEETQYF.

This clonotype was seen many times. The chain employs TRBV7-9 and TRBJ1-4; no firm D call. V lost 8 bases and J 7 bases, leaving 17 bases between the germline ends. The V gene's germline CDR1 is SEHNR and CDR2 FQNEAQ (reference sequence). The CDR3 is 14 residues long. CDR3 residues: CASGEGSGGEKLFF. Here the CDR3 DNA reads TGTGCCAGCGGGGAGGGATCTGGTGGTGAAAAACTGTTTTTT.

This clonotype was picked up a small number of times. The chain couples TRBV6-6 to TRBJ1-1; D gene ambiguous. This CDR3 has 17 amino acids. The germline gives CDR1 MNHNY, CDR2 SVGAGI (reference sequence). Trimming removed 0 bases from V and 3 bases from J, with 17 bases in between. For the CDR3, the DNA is TGTGCCAGCAGTTACTCGATACCGTCCACGTGGGACACTGAAGCTTTCTTT. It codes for CASSYSIPSTWDTEAFF.

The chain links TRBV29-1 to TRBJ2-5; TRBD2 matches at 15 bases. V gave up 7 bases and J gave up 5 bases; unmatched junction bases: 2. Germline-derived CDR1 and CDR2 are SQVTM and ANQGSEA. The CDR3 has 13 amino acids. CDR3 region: CSGGTSGRETQYF. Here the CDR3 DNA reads TGCAGCGGTGGGACTAGCGGGAGGGAGACCCAGTACTTC.

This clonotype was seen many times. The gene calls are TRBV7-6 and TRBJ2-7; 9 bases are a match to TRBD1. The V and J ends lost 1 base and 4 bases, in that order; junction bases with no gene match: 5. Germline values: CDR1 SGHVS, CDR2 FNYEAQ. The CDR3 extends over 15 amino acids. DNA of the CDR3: TGTGCCAGCAGCTTAGGGGACAGGGCTTCTTACGAGCAGTACTTC. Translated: CASSLGDRASYEQYF.

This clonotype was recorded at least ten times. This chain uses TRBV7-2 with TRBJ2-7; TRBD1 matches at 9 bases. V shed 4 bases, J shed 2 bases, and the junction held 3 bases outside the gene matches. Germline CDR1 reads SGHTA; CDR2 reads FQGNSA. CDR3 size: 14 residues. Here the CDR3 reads CASSSRQGAYEQYF. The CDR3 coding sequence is TGTGCCAGCAGCTCACGACAGGGGGCCTACGAGCAGTACTTC.

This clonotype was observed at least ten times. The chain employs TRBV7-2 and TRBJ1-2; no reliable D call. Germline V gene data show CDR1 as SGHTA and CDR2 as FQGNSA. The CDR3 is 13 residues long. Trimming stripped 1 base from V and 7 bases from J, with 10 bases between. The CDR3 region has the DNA TGTGCCAGCAGCTTAGTAGGGCCGCGTGGCTACACCTTC. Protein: CASSLVGPRGYTF.

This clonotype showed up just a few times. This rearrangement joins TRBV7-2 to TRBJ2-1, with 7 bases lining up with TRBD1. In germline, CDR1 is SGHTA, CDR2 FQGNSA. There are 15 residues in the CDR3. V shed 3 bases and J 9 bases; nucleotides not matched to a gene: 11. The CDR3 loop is CASSLSPTQGIEQFF. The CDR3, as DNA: TGTGCCAGCAGCTTGTCCCCCACACAGGGGATTGAGCAGTTCTTC.

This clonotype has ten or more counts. CDR3 DNA sequence: TGTGCCAGCAGCCGCAGGGAAAATCAGCCCCAGCATTTT. Translated: CASSRRENQPQHF. This chain links TRBV7-9 with TRBJ1-5; weak D call: TRBD1 (5 bases). CDR3 length equals 13 residues. V was cut by 5 bases and J by 4 bases, with 9 bases left in between. Germline V CDR1 and CDR2: SEHNR, FQNEAQ (reference sequence).

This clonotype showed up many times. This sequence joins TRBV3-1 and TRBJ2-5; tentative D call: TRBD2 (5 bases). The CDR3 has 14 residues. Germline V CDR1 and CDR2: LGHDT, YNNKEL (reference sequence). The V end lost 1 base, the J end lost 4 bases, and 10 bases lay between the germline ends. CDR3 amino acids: CASSQGLKGETQYF. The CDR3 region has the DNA TGTGCCAGCAGCCAAGGACTAAAAGGAGAGACCCAGTACTTC.

Here the CDR3 reads CSVFTDGYTF. In DNA, the CDR3 is TGCAGCGTTTTTACAGATGGCTACACCTTC. The chain couples TRBV29-1 to TRBJ1-2; no clear D gene. V dropped 5 bases and J dropped 6 bases, with 7 bases sitting between them. Germline V gene sequence: CDR1 SQVTM, CDR2 ANQGSEA. The CDR3 is made up of 10 amino acids. The entire variable domain, with the rest obtained from reference TRBV29-1 and TRBJ1-2, is as follows: SAVISQKPSRDICQRGTSLTIQCQVDSQVTMMFWYRQQPGQSLTLIATANQGSEATYESGFVIDKFPISRPNLTFSTLTVSNMSPEDSSIYLCSVFTDGYTFGSGTRLTVV.

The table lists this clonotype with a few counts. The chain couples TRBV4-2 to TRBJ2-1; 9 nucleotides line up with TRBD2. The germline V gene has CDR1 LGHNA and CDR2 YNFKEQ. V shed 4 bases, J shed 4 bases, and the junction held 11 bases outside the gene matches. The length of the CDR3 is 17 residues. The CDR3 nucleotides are TGTGCCAGCAGCCCAGAGGCGGGGGGGAGGTGGTACAATGAGCAGTTCTTC. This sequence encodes CASSPEAGGRWYNEQFF.

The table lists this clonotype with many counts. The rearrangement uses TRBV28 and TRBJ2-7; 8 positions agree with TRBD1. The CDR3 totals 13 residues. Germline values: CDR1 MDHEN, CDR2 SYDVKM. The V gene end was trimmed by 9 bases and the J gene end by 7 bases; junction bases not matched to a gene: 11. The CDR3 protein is CASNLPRGREQYF. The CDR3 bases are TGTGCCAGTAACCTTCCCAGGGGGCGGGAGCAGTACTTC.